Listed below are T cell receptor beta chains from one sample, sequenced in a study of breast tumors, draining lymph nodes, adjacent tissues. Each CDR3 protein is one row after TCRdb ran MiXCR on the multiplex PCR reads. The sample yields some 230,000 distinct CDR3 sequences, approximately 36% seen once. Sequences were obtained from axillary lymph node tissue. Source of these receptors: a female donor with breast cancer. Some clones in this sample may be carry-over from other donors' samples. Each CDR3 is given with its conserved first and last residue. A D gene is named only where the DNA matches it firmly. Clone size, where shown, is once, few, many, or a class for clones that have expanded.

>NA|NA|TRBV25-1|TRBJ1-2
TGTGCCAGCAGTGCTACGACCAGCGGGGGGGCATATGGCTACACCTTC
CASSATTSGGAYGYTF
>NA|few|TRBV2|TRBJ1-1
TGTGCCAGCAGTGAAGCGCGGGGGTACACTGAAGCTTTCTTT
CASSEARGYTEAFF
>NA|many|TRBV14|TRBJ2-2
TGTGCCAGCAGCGGCCGGGACTCCGCGAACACCGGGGAGCTGTTTTTT
CASSGRDSANTGELFF
>TRBD1|NA|TRBV2|TRBJ2-6
TGTGCCAGCAGTCCCTACAGTACCGGGACAGGGGCCAACGTCCTGACTTTT
CASSPYSTGTGANVLTF
>NA|NA|TRBV10-3|TRBJ2-4
TGTGCCATCAGTGAGTCGGAAGCCCAGCTAGCCAAAAACATTCAGTACTTC
CAISESEAQLAKNIQYF
>NA|many|TRBV15|TRBJ1-2
TGTGCCACCAGCAGAGAAGCCAGGGAGGGCTACACCTTC
CATSREAREGYTF
>NA|many|TRBV7-2|TRBJ2-1
TGTGCCAGCAGCTTAGTGCCGGGGTACTACAATGAGCAGTTCTTC
CASSLVPGYYNEQFF
>TRBD2|NA|TRBV20-1|TRBJ2-6
TGCAGCGCTCGCCGACTAGCGGGGGCCCCTGGGGCCAACGTCCTGACTTTC
CSARRLAGAPGANVLTF
>TRBD2|many|TRBV24-1|TRBJ2-1
TGTGCCACCAGTGACCCGGGACTAGCGGGAGTTCATGAGCAGTTCTTC
CATSDPGLAGVHEQFF
>TRBD1|NA|TRBV20-1|TRBJ1-1
TGCAGTGCTAGACAGGGGGGGACTGAAGCTTTCTTT
CSARQGGTEAFF
>TRBD1|NA|TRBV12-3/TRBV12-4|TRBJ2-2
TGTGCCAGCCACCCGGGACAGATGAGCACCAGGGAGCTGTTTTTT
CASHPGQMSTRELFF
>NA|many|TRBV28|TRBJ1-5
TGTGCCAGCAGTTTCCCCCTTGGCAGCAATCAGCCCCAGCATTTT
CASSFPLGSNQPQHF
>TRBD2|many|TRBV5-1|TRBJ2-3
TGCGCCAGCAGCTTTAGCGGGAGAACAGATACGCAGTATTTT
CASSFSGRTDTQYF
>TRBD2|many|TRBV10-3|TRBJ2-1
TGTGCCATCAGTGAGTCGGTCGCGGGAGTAAATGAGCAGTTCTTC
CAISESVAGVNEQFF
>NA|many|TRBV7-9|TRBJ1-5
TGTGCCAGCAGCTTACAGAGTAGCAATCAGCCCCAGCATTTT
CASSLQSSNQPQHF
>NA|few|TRBV5-1|TRBJ2-2
TGCGCCAGCAGCTTCCGCACAGGGTTCAACACCGGGGAGCTGTTTTTT
CASSFRTGFNTGELFF
>TRBD1|NA|TRBV7-2|TRBJ2-5
TGTGCCAGCACGTTACAGGGGGCGGCCCAAGAGACCCAGCACTTC
CASTLQGAAQETQHF
>NA|many|TRBV24-1|TRBJ1-5
TGTGCCACCAGTGATTTCAGTGAAGGGTCCCTTCATCAGCCCCAGCATTTT
CATSDFSEGSLHQPQHF
>TRBD1|many|TRBV2|TRBJ2-3
TGTGCCAGCAGTCTGGACAGGGGTGGTACAGATACGCAGTATTTT
CASSLDRGGTDTQYF
>NA|once|TRBV7-2|TRBJ2-1
TGTGCCAGCAGCTTATCCATAGGGGATGAGCAGTTCTTC
CASSLSIGDEQFF
>TRBD1|NA|TRBV25-1|TRBJ1-6
TGTGCCAGCAGGGGGGACAGGGGTGATTCACCCCTCCACTTT
CASRGDRGDSPLHF
>TRBD2|many|TRBV28|TRBJ2-1
TGTGCCAGCAGCGGGACTAATGACGAGCAGTTCTTC
CASSGTNDEQFF
>TRBD2|NA|TRBV20-1|TRBJ2-3
TGCAGTGCTGAACTAGCGGATAACACAGATACGCAGTATTTT
CSAELADNTDTQYF
>NA|once|TRBV15|TRBJ1-3
TGTGCCACCAGCAGCTTGGCTGGAAACACCATATATTTT
CATSSLAGNTIYF
>TRBD1|NA|TRBV6-6|TRBJ2-2
TGTGCCAGCAGTACCCGGGACAGGGAAACCGGGGAGCTGTTTTTT
CASSTRDRETGELFF
>NA|few|TRBV10-1|TRBJ1-5
TGCGCCAGCCAAGACACGGTCGGTCAGCCCCAGCATTTT
CASQDTVGQPQHF
>NA|medium-sized|TRBV2|TRBJ2-3
TGTGCCAGCAGTGTCAGGGGGGGAACGCAGTATTTT
CASSVRGGTQYF
>TRBD2|many|TRBV5-1|TRBJ2-1
TGCGCCAGCAGCAGCTCGGGAGCGGGATCCTACAATGAGCAGTTCTTC
CASSSSGAGSYNEQFF
>TRBD2|many|TRBV12-3/TRBV12-4|TRBJ2-2
TGTGCCAGCAGTTTAGCTCTAGCGGGAGTAATCACCGGGGAGCTGTTTTTT
CASSLALAGVITGELFF
>NA|many|TRBV15|TRBJ1-2
TGTGCCACCAGCAGAGAGGGTGCGGGGGCGGGCTACACCTTC
CATSREGAGAGYTF
>NA|NA|TRBV5-4|TRBJ2-1
TGTGCCAGCAGCTTGGTCTTTGGTGAGCAGTTCTTC
CASSLVFGEQFF
>NA|NA|TRBV2|TRBJ1-2
TGTGCCAGCAGTTCCAGCCACTATGGCTACACCTTC
CASSSSHYGYTF
>NA|many|TRBV2|TRBJ1-6
TGTGCCAGCAGTGACAGGGCCTATAATTCACCCCTCCACTTT
CASSDRAYNSPLHF
>TRBD1|many|TRBV12-3/TRBV12-4|TRBJ1-2
TGTGCCAGCAGTTTGCTCCGGACAGGAGCTAACTATGGCTACACCTTC
CASSLLRTGANYGYTF
>NA|once|TRBV6-6|TRBJ1-6
TGTGCCAGCACGGCGGGAGGGGATTCACCCCTCCACTTT
CASTAGGDSPLHF
>TRBD1|NA|TRBV20-1|TRBJ2-7
TGCAGTGCTAGGTGGACAGGGAGCGAGCAGTACTTC
CSARWTGSEQYF
>NA|many|TRBV7-3|TRBJ2-7
TGTGCCAGCAGCTTAACGGGAGCCCTCGACGAGCAGTACTTC
CASSLTGALDEQYF
>NA|NA|TRBV20-1|TRBJ2-3
TGCAGTGCTAGAGGGAGCGTCGGCCCTGTGGCAGATACGCAGTATTTT
CSARGSVGPVADTQYF
>NA|few|TRBV6-1|TRBJ1-3
TGTGCCAGCAGTGAAGTCCCCGGCAGCTCTGGAAACACCATATATTTT
CASSEVPGSSGNTIYF
>TRBD2|many|TRBV28|TRBJ2-2
TGTGCCAGCAGACTAGCGGCTGGGGGCACCGGGGAGCTGTTTTTT
CASRLAAGGTGELFF
>NA|NA|TRBV20-1|TRBJ2-1
TGCAGTGCTAGCGCGGGACAGACCAATGAGCAGTTCTTC
CSASAGQTNEQFF
>TRBD1|many|TRBV19|TRBJ1-6
TGTGCCAGTAGTTCCGGGACAGGGGGCGTTTCACCCCTCCACTTT
CASSSGTGGVSPLHF
>NA|NA|TRBV7-9|TRBJ1-4
TGTGCCAGCAGCTTCGCGTTCCCGACTAATGAAAAACTGTTTTTT
CASSFAFPTNEKLFF
>TRBD2|many|TRBV5-1|TRBJ2-1
TGCGCCAGCAGCTTGTATCTAGCGGGCGAAAATGAGCAGTTCTTC
CASSLYLAGENEQFF
>TRBD2|many|TRBV4-1|TRBJ2-3
TGCGCCAGCAGCCAAGATAGGGCCCTAGCGGGGGTCGCAGATACGCAGTATTTT
CASSQDRALAGVADTQYF
>NA|many|TRBV5-1|TRBJ1-3
TGCGCCAGCAGCTTGGAGAGGGACCACACCATATATTTT
CASSLERDHTIYF
>TRBD2|few|TRBV5-8|TRBJ2-5
TGTGCCAGCAGCTTTTCCCCTAGCGGGGGGATGAAGACCCAGTACTTC
CASSFSPSGGMKTQYF